Listed below are T cell receptor beta chains from one sample, sequenced in a study of cytomegalovirus exposure and HLA in healthy donors. Some clones are missing from TCRdb's copy, which holds only in-frame ones; the method was immunoSEQ multiplex PCR. The table includes 65,000 to 90,000 clones, 76% detected once. Sample: PBMCs. The receptors shown here come from a man aged 40-55 years in good health and CMV-seronegative. The CDR3 runs from the conserved cysteine through the conserved F or W. A D gene is named only where the DNA matches it firmly. Expanded clones get a size class; other rows say once, few or many, or leave the size out.

>TRBD1|TRBV7-8|once|TRBJ2-7
CASSWDRGPYEQYF
TGTGCCAGCAGTTGGGACAGGGGGCCCTACGAGCAGTACTTC
>NA|TRBV30|once|TRBJ1-5
CAWSIYGLDQPQHF
TGTGCCTGGAGTATCTACGGTTTAGATCAGCCCCAGCATTTT
>TRBD1|TRBV18|NA|TRBJ1-3
CASSRTGGTGNTIYF
TGTGCCAGCTCCCGGACAGGGGGAACTGGAAACACCATATATTTT
>TRBD1|TRBV4-3|few|TRBJ2-5
CASSQGTGSETQYF
TGCGCCAGCAGCCAGGGGACAGGGTCAGAGACCCAGTACTTC
>TRBD1|TRBV5-1|NA|TRBJ1-2
CASSSDRGIIYGYTF
TGCGCCAGCAGCTCGGACAGGGGGATCATCTATGGCTACACCTTC
>TRBD1|TRBV6-1|NA|TRBJ1-2
CASSEKGQGYGYTF
TGTGCCAGCAGTGAAAAGGGACAGGGCTATGGCTACACCTTC
>TRBD2|TRBV9|NA|TRBJ2-7
CASSVESPSGVVYEQYF
TGTGCCAGCAGCGTGGAAAGTCCTAGCGGGGTGGTTTACGAGCAGTACTTC
>NA|TRBV5-6|few|TRBJ1-1
CASSQNTEAFF
TGTGCCAGCAGCCAGAACACTGAAGCTTTCTTT
>TRBD1|TRBV6-4|NA|TRBJ2-3
CASSDSSRTGPDTQYF
TGTGCCAGCAGTGACTCCAGCCGGACAGGGCCAGATACGCAGTATTTT
>NA|TRBV7-7|once|TRBJ2-1
CASSPRLPSSYNEQFF
TGTGCCAGCAGCCCGAGACTACCGAGCTCCTACAATGAGCAGTTCTTC
>TRBD2|TRBV6-5|NA|TRBJ2-1
CASSYSSGGIYNEQFF
TGTGCCAGCAGTTACTCTAGCGGGGGGATATACAATGAGCAGTTCTTC
>NA|TRBV28|NA|TRBJ1-1
CASRVGRTEAFF
TGTGCCAGCAGGGTAGGGAGGACTGAAGCTTTCTTT
>NA|TRBV5-1|once|TRBJ1-2
CASSSGQLNYGYTF
TGCGCCAGCAGCTCCGGACAGTTAAACTATGGCTACACCTTC
>NA|TRBV7-9|NA|TRBJ2-2
CASSPTTNTGELFF
TGTGCCAGCAGCCCGACTACGAACACCGGGGAGCTGTTTTTT
>TRBD1|TRBV19|NA|TRBJ1-4
CASSLRGDSLNEKLFF
TGTGCCAGTAGCCTTCGAGGGGACAGCCTTAATGAAAAACTGTTTTTT
>NA|TRBV6-5|NA|TRBJ1-2
CASSYRGRSSYTF
TGTGCCAGCAGTTACAGGGGAAGGAGTAGCTACACCTTC
>NA|TRBV2|NA|TRBJ2-1
CASSRGSGATLSSYNEQFF
TGTGCCAGCAGTAGGGGATCAGGAGCAACCTTAAGCTCCTACAATGAGCAGTTCTTC
>NA|TRBV7-8|few|TRBJ2-5
CASSLALIGGQETQYF
TGTGCCAGCAGCTTAGCGCTTATCGGGGGCCAAGAGACCCAGTACTTC
>NA|TRBV5-1|NA|TRBJ2-1
CASSFPENEQFF
TGCGCCAGCAGCTTTCCCGAGAATGAGCAGTTCTTC
>TRBD1|TRBV25-1|NA|TRBJ1-3
CATGGTAVSGNTIYF
TGTGCCACCGGAGGGACAGCTGTCTCTGGAAACACCATATATTTT
>TRBD2|TRBV4-2|NA|TRBJ2-3
CASSQAAGRGSGDTQYF
TGTGCCAGCAGCCAGGCCGCTGGGCGGGGGAGTGGAGATACGCAGTATTTT
>TRBD1|TRBV4-3|NA|TRBJ1-1
CASSQGTGVSTEAFF
TGCGCCAGCAGCCAAGGGACAGGGGTTAGTACTGAAGCTTTCTTT
>NA|TRBV6-5|NA|TRBJ1-5
CASSYGGEGQPQHF
TGTGCCAGCAGTTACGGGGGGGAGGGTCAGCCCCAGCATTTT
>NA|TRBV4-2|NA|TRBJ1-3
CASSQELTHSASGTIYF
TGTGCCAGCAGCCAAGAATTGACCCACTCTGCCTCAGGCACCATATATTTT
>TRBD1|TRBV13|few|TRBJ1-4
CASSGQGRDEKLFF
TGTGCCAGCAGCGGACAGGGGCGGGATGAAAAACTGTTTTTT
>NA|TRBV4-3|NA|TRBJ2-3
CASSQDGGLDTQYF
TGCGCCAGCAGCCAAGACGGCGGCCTTGATACGCAGTATTTT
>NA|TRBV30|NA|TRBJ1-6
CAWSPKSSYNSPLHF
TGTGCCTGGAGTCCTAAAAGCTCCTATAATTCACCCCTCCACTTT
>TRBD1|TRBV15|few|TRBJ1-3
CATSRDRGPGNTIYF
TGTGCCACCAGTCGGGACAGGGGTCCTGGAAACACCATATATTTT